Listed here are 25 T cell receptor beta chains from one sample, sequenced in a study of blood T cells in healthy people across ages. A J-beta primer mix and a sample-barcoded 5' primer were used in a second PCR of about 7 to 12 cycles. From the 5' RACE reads, TCRdb called clonotypes with MiXCR, one entry per CDR3 protein. The sample has 650,000 to 900,000 distinct CDR3 sequences, less than 80% seen once. Sequenced: blood. The receptors were sampled from a man aged 25-40 years in good health.

The chain links TRBV6-5 to TRBJ2-1, with a weak D call TRBD1 (6 bases). This CDR3 is built from 15 residues. The ends were cut back, 6 bases at V and 0 bases at J, with 12 bases in the middle. From germline, CDR1 is MNHEY and CDR2 SVGAGI. CDR3: CASSRQAPSYNEQFF. The CDR3 coding sequence is TGTGCCAGCAGCAGACAGGCCCCCTCCTACAATGAGCAGTTCTTC.

The chain employs TRBV7-3 and TRBJ1-1, with D uncertain. With 3 bases removed from V and 1 base from J, the gap between germline ends came to 15 bases. The CDR3 is made up of 16 amino acids. Germline V CDR1 and CDR2: SGHTA, FQGTGA. CDR3 in DNA: TGTGCCAGCAGCTTGACTCCCGGGGAGTGGAACACTGAAGCTTTCTTT. It is translated as CASSLTPGEWNTEAFF. Drawing the rest from reference TRBV7-3 and TRBJ1-1, the complete variable domain is GAGVSQTPSNKVTEKGKYVELRCDPISGHTALYWYRQSLGQGPEFLIYFQGTGAADDSGLPNDRFFAVRPEGSVSTLKIQRTERGDSAVYLCASSLTPGEWNTEAFFGQGTRLTVV.

V and J are TRBV27 and TRBJ1-2, with 9 bases aligning to TRBD1. CDR3 length: 13 residues. The junction had 3 bases not matched to a gene; V was cut back by 6 bases and J by 4 bases. Germline V gene sequence: CDR1 MNHEY, CDR2 SMNVEV (reference sequence). CDR3 region: CASRLGQGYGYTF. The DNA of the CDR3 is TGTGCCAGCAGACTGGGACAGGGCTATGGCTACACCTTC.

This clonotype came up a few times. This chain connects TRBV4-1 to TRBJ2-3; TRBD1 matches 10 bases. V was pared by 2 bases and J by 4 bases, with 6 bases of the junction left unmatched. There are 16 residues in the CDR3. The V gene's germline CDR1 is MGHRA and CDR2 YSYEKL. The CDR3: CASSQKGDRGPDTQYF. The CDR3 DNA reads as TGCGCCAGCAGCCAAAAGGGGGACAGGGGTCCAGATACGCAGTATTTT.

This clonotype was detected once. This chain uses TRBV27 with TRBJ2-1; D is possibly TRBD1 (6 bases). The germline gives CDR1 MNHEY, CDR2 SMNVEV (reference sequence). The CDR3 contains 12 residues. V shed 10 bases and J shed 9 bases, with 16 bases lying between them. The CDR3 nucleotides are TGTGCCACTCAGATCGGGACAACTGAGCAGTTCTTC. As protein: CATQIGTTEQFF.

The V call is TRBV28, the J call TRBJ2-7; D assignment may be TRBD1 or TRBD2 (6 bases each). The germline CDR1 and CDR2 sequences are MDHEN and SYDVKM. V was shortened by 7 bases and J by 3 bases, with 19 bases between the two germline ends. CDR3 size: 15 residues. The CDR3 protein is CASNLGGIGDYEQYF. The CDR3 DNA reads TGTGCCAGCAACCTAGGGGGGATTGGGGACTACGAGCAGTACTTC.

The CDR3 DNA sequence: TGTGCCAGCAGCTTGGCCCTAACAGGCTCCCGTGGCTACACCTTC. This codes for CASSLALTGSRGYTF. This sequence joins TRBV5-5 and TRBJ1-2; TRBD1 might be the D (5 bases). This CDR3 comprises 15 residues. V lost 0 bases, J lost 7 bases, and 16 bases lay in between. Germline-derived CDR1 and CDR2 are SGHKS and YYEKEE (reference sequence).

The chain recombines TRBV24-1 with TRBJ2-1; D gene unclear. V shed 9 bases and J shed 3 bases, with 5 bases lying between them. The CDR3 runs to 11 residues. CDR1 and CDR2 (germline): KGHDR, SFDVKD. CDR3 region: CATGNYNEQFF. The CDR3 bases are TGTGCCACCGGGAACTACAATGAGCAGTTCTTC.

The chain couples TRBV29-1 to TRBJ1-2; a weak D match, TRBD1 (5 bases). The germline V and J ends were trimmed by 6 bases and 8 bases, with 13 bases remaining between them. Germline loops: CDR1 SQVTM, CDR2 ANQGSEA. The CDR3 contains 11 residues. The CDR3 bases are TGCAGCGTAGCTGACAGTTTCGGCTACACCTTC. Amino acid sequence: CSVADSFGYTF.

This clonotype appeared a single time. The gene calls are TRBV7-2 and TRBJ2-5; 10 bases map to TRBD1. The better agreement between TRBJ2-7 and the DNA end casts doubt on the J call. Germline V lookup: CDR1 SGHTA, CDR2 FQGNSA. The CDR3 contains 15 residues. The CDR3 DNA follows: TGTGCCAGGGTGGGGCGAGGACAGGGGGCCTACGAGCAGTACTTC. This sequence encodes CARVGRGQGAYEQYF.

The chain has TRBV12-3 or TRBV12-4 and TRBJ2-4; 7 bases fit TRBD1. The DNA end is more similar to TRBJ2-7, so the J call may be wrong. The CDR3 contains 14 residues. CDR3 in amino acids: CASSPTGVLSEQYF. As DNA, the CDR3 is TGTGCCAGCAGTCCCACAGGGGTCCTCTCCGAGCAGTACTTC.

The chain carries TRBV12-3 or TRBV12-4 and TRBJ1-6; 9 bases are shared with TRBD1. This CDR3 has 16 amino acids. V was pared by 3 bases and J by 7 bases, with 7 bases of the junction left unmatched. The CDR3 is CASSLGAGTGNSPLHF. The DNA of the CDR3 is TGTGCCAGCAGTTTGGGCGCCGGGACAGGGAATTCACCCCTCCACTTT.

This clonotype has just a few counts. This chain's CDR3 is CASSQDRVTDTEAFF. CDR3 coding DNA: TGCGCCAGCAGCCAAGACAGGGTGACAGACACTGAAGCTTTCTTT. The genes are TRBV5-1 and TRBJ1-1, with 7 positions matching TRBD1. The CDR3 loop spans 15 amino acids. The germline V gene has CDR1 SGHRS and CDR2 YFSETQ. The junction had 9 bases not matched to a gene; V was cut back by 4 bases and J by 3 bases.

The gene calls are TRBV7-2 and TRBJ2-1; 11 nucleotides agree with TRBD1. This CDR3 comprises 17 residues. With 1 base clipped from V and 6 bases from J, the junction kept 8 bases outside the gene matches. Germline CDR1 SGHTA, CDR2 FQGNSA. CDR3 sequence: CASSLVGDGQGANEQFF. The CDR3 DNA reads TGTGCCAGCAGCTTAGTCGGTGATGGACAGGGGGCCAATGAGCAGTTCTTC.

This clonotype appeared a few times. The genes are TRBV7-2 and TRBJ2-2, with 7 bases lining up with TRBD1. Germline CDR1 is SGHTA and CDR2 is FQGNSA. Unmatched junction bases numbered 9, after V lost 4 bases and J lost 1 base. The CDR3 extends over 17 amino acids. This CDR3 is CASSYQGGSRNTGELFF. CDR3 DNA: TGTGCCAGCAGCTACCAAGGGGGCAGTCGGAACACCGGGGAGCTGTTTTTT.

The CDR3 DNA is TGTGCCAGCAGCCTCACTTACCAAGGCACAGATACGCAGTATTTT. It encodes CASSLTYQGTDTQYF. V gene TRBV2 combines with J gene TRBJ2-3; D is undetermined. This CDR3 is 15 amino acids long. Germline V gene lookup returns CDR1 SNHLY and CDR2 FYNNEI. Trimming left V 6 bases short and J 1 base short, with 14 bases between.

The chain joins TRBV6-5 to TRBJ1-1; tentative D call: TRBD1 (5 bases). CDR1 MNHEY and CDR2 SVGAGI come from the germline V gene. The CDR3 length is 15 residues. V gave up 0 bases and J gave up 6 bases, with 14 bases separating them. For the CDR3, the DNA is TGTGCCAGCAGTTACTCTTGGCAGGGAGGAGCTGAAGCTTTCTTT. Amino acids: CASSYSWQGGAEAFF.

The chain couples TRBV7-2 to TRBJ1-6; D possibly corresponds to TRBD1 (5 bases). V was clipped by 5 bases and J by 7 bases, with 9 bases between them. The CDR3 extends over 13 amino acids. Germline lookup yields CDR1 SGHTA and CDR2 FQGNSA. DNA for the CDR3: TGTGCCAGCAGCCAGACAGCGAATTCACCCCTCCACTTT. This codes for CASSQTANSPLHF. The variable domain in full, completed from reference TRBV7-2 and TRBJ1-6, reads GAGVSQSPSNKVTEKGKDVELRCDPISGHTALYWYRQSLGQGLEFLIYFQGNSAPDKSGLPSDRFSAERTGGSVSTLTIQRTQQEDSAVYLCASSQTANSPLHFGNGTRLTVT.

In regard to this clonotype: A read error may explain this, as a much larger clone is one base away. The rearrangement links TRBV12-3 or TRBV12-4 to TRBJ2-5; a possible D gene is TRBD2 (5 bases). Trimming took 4 bases from V and 2 from J, leaving 17 bases between them. The CDR3 has 16 amino acids. This chain's CDR3 is CASSSLASLGQETQYF. The CDR3 DNA reads as TGTGCCAGCAGTTCTTTGGCTAGCTTAGGGCAAGAGACCCAGTACTTC.

This clonotype has just one count. The junction differs from germline at one of its ends, possibly a read error. Written as DNA, the CDR3 is TGCGCCAGCAGCCCCTCGGGAGCATCCTGCAATGAGCAGTTCTTC. Its protein is CASSPSGASCNEQFF. This sequence joins TRBV4-3 and TRBJ2-1, with TRBD2 as a possible D gene (6 bases). The CDR3 sequence is 15 residues long. CDR1 and CDR2 from the germline V gene are LGHNA and YSLEER.

This clonotype was seen more than once but under ten times. The rearrangement joins TRBV4-2 to TRBJ2-1; no firm D call. Germline values: CDR1 LGHNA, CDR2 YNFKEQ. Trimming removed 0 bases at V and 8 bases at J, with 14 bases between. The CDR3 covers 15 residues. CDR3 amino acids: CASSQEINHSDEQFF. In DNA form, the CDR3 reads TGTGCCAGCAGCCAAGAAATTAACCATTCGGATGAGCAGTTCTTC.

The chain has TRBV18 and TRBJ2-6; tentatively, D is TRBD1 or TRBD2 (5 bases each). Trimming left V 3 bases short and J 0 bases short, with 9 bases between. The CDR3 consists of 16 residues. Germline V gives CDR1 KGHSH, CDR2 LQKENI. Here the CDR3 DNA reads TGTGCCAGCTCACCGGGGGAGTACTCTGGGGCCAACGTCCTGACTTTC. This sequence encodes CASSPGEYSGANVLTF.

CDR3 in DNA: TGTGCCAGCAGTGATAATGCGTACAGGGCGGGCCACGAGCAGTACTTC. This translates into CASSDNAYRAGHEQYF. The chain links TRBV6-1 to TRBJ2-7; D might be TRBD1 (6 bases). In germline, CDR1 is MNHNS, CDR2 SASEGT. The CDR3 extends over 16 amino acids. V lost 3 bases and J lost 5, with 20 bases in between.

A few counts support this clonotype. The chain links TRBV25-1 to TRBJ1-2; TRBD1 is a possible D gene (6 bases). V was trimmed by 2 bases and J by 10 bases, leaving 14 bases between them. The CDR3 loop spans 13 amino acids. Germline assignment: CDR1 MGHDK and CDR2 SYGVNS. DNA for the CDR3: TGTGCCAGCAGTGAACCCGGACAGACCGACTACACCTTC. Its protein is CASSEPGQTDYTF.

This chain links TRBV6-2 or TRBV6-3 with TRBJ2-1; D assignment may be TRBD1 or TRBD2 (5 bases each). TRBJ2-7 matches the DNA end more closely, so the J call is doubtful. CDR1 and CDR2 (germline): MNHEY, SVGEGT. The CDR3 is 17 amino acids. CDR3 sequence (DNA): TGTGCCAGCAGTTACTCGAGGGGTGAGGCAATATACAATGAGCAGTACTTC. Its translation is CASSYSRGEAIYNEQYF.